The T cell receptor (beta chain) under discussion was sequenced for a study of blood T cell repertoires in COVID-19. Whole-study context: Sources were T cells, B-cell-depleted T cells, or PBMCs; the material itself was cDNA or gDNA.

Original processing notes: It was from reference gene primer amplification that nucleated cell counts were estimated. The data were produced by immunoSEQ multiplex PCR, yet TCRdb's version contains in-frame clones alone and is incomplete. Clone size and V and J calls were adopted from that table, with D and trimming inferred from the DNA. The sample yields about 90,000 clones, around four fifths seen once. This CDR3 spans 17 amino acids. In germline, CDR1 is SNHLY, CDR2 FYNNEI. The V gene lost 0 bases and the J gene lost 8 bases, with 20 bases spanning the gap. The J gene is TRBJ1-5, the V gene TRBV2; possible D gene TRBD1, 5 bases. The sample taken for sequencing was peripheral blood. This receptor was identified in a woman older than 75 with acute or convalescent COVID-19. The CDR3 nucleotides are TGTGCCAGCAGTGAAGCGGGAGGGGTTTGGCCTACGGAGCCCCAGCATTTT. Encoded protein: CASSEAGGVWPTEPQHF.